This is a list of T cell receptor beta chains from one sample in a study of Ad26.COV2.S vaccination and SARS-CoV-2 variants. Profiling relied on immunoSEQ multiplex PCR, and the TCRdb table lists in-frame clones only, not all of them. The sample includes around 420,000 clones, around 89% of them seen just once. The sequenced sample was peripheral blood, obtained in a trial of Ad26.COV2.S vaccine versus placebo. The receptors come from a person between 18 and 65 years old who received the Ad26.COV2.S COVID-19 vaccine or a placebo. CDR3s include the opening cysteine and the closing phenylalanine or tryptophan. The order of the fields is V gene, D gene, J gene, clone size, CDR3 protein, CDR3 DNA. A D gene is named only where the DNA matches it firmly. Expanded clones are given a class, and other clones once, few, many or no size at all.

TRBV28	TRBD2	TRBJ2-7	NA	CASSEDTSGGFEQYF	TGTGCCAGCAGTGAGGATACTAGCGGGGGCTTCGAGCAGTACTTC
TRBV7-2	TRBD1	TRBJ1-2	few	CASSLTGGAAGYTF	TGTGCCAGCAGCTTAACAGGGGGCGCTGCTGGCTACACCTTC
TRBV5-8	NA	TRBJ2-5	NA	CASSYGETQYF	TGTGCCAGCAGCTACGGAGAGACCCAGTACTTC
TRBV7-9	NA	TRBJ1-4	NA	CASSRTPGEKLFF	TGTGCCAGCAGCCGAACCCCCGGCGAAAAACTGTTTTTT
TRBV24-1	NA	TRBJ2-3	NA	CATSEGVGAPSTDTQYF	TGTGCCACCAGTGAAGGCGTCGGGGCCCCTAGCACAGATACGCAGTATTTT
TRBV28	NA	TRBJ1-1	NA	CASSFVGGGTEAFF	TGTGCCAGCAGTTTTGTGGGGGGGGGCACTGAAGCTTTCTTT
TRBV5-1	NA	TRBJ2-2	NA	CASGNTGELFF	TGCGCCAGCGGAAACACCGGGGAGCTGTTTTTT
TRBV7-8	NA	TRBJ2-3	NA	CASSSPWRGNSDTQYF	TGTGCCAGCAGCTCCCCTTGGAGGGGTAATTCAGATACGCAGTATTTT
TRBV24-1	TRBD1	TRBJ2-7	NA	CATSDGQGETYEQYF	TGTGCCACCAGTGATGGACAGGGGGAGACATACGAGCAGTACTTC
TRBV7-9	NA	TRBJ2-1	NA	CASSAKRNNEQFF	TGTGCCAGCAGCGCCAAACGCAACAATGAGCAGTTCTTC
TRBV7-3	NA	TRBJ2-3	NA	CASSLTAGDTQYF	TGTGCCAGCAGCTTAACGGCAGGAGATACGCAGTATTTT
TRBV6-5	NA	TRBJ1-4	NA	CASSLYRSLGEKLFF	TGTGCCAGCAGTCTCTACCGGTCGCTGGGGGAAAAACTGTTTTTT
TRBV19	TRBD1	TRBJ2-5	once	CASGTVPSETQYF	TGTGCCAGTGGGACAGTGCCATCGGAGACCCAGTACTTC
TRBV5-6	NA	TRBJ2-1	NA	CASSPGGGWSNEQFF	TGTGCCAGCAGCCCGGGGGGCGGGTGGTCCAATGAGCAGTTCTTC
TRBV5-1	NA	TRBJ2-7	NA	CASSRQGGYDEQYF	TGCGCCAGCAGCAGGCAGGGGGGATACGACGAGCAGTACTTC
TRBV19	TRBD1	TRBJ1-2	NA	CASSIASDRLNGYTF	TGTGCCAGTAGTATAGCCTCGGACAGGTTAAATGGCTACACCTTC
TRBV6-5	NA	TRBJ1-1	NA	CASSQGFEAFF	TGTGCCAGCAGTCAGGGTTTTGAAGCTTTCTTT
TRBV6-2/TRBV6-3	NA	TRBJ1-1	NA	CASSYRGVTEAFF	TGTGCCAGCAGTTACCGGGGCGTCACTGAAGCTTTCTTT
TRBV28	TRBD1	TRBJ1-2	NA	CASSLGDSSYGYTF	TGTGCCAGCAGTTTAGGGGACAGCTCCTATGGCTACACCTTC
TRBV4-3	NA	TRBJ2-7	NA	CASSQDFSGADEQYF	TGCGCCAGCAGCCAAGATTTCTCCGGGGCTGACGAGCAGTACTTC
TRBV11-2	NA	TRBJ2-4	NA	CASSLDGIAKNIQYF	TGTGCCAGCAGCTTAGACGGGATAGCCAAAAACATTCAGTACTTC
TRBV29-1	NA	TRBJ2-2	NA	CSVVGATNTGELFF	TGCAGCGTCGTCGGGGCCACGAACACCGGGGAGCTGTTTTTT
TRBV6-1	NA	TRBJ1-1	NA	CASSEAGAQTKNTEAFF	TGTGCCAGCAGTGAAGCTGGCGCACAGACGAAGAACACTGAAGCTTTCTTT
TRBV28	NA	TRBJ2-3	once	CASSLSIGLYNGDTQYF	TGTGCCAGCAGTTTATCGATCGGACTATACAACGGGGATACGCAGTATTTT
TRBV5-1	NA	TRBJ2-7	NA	CASSPRVSPYEQYF	TGCGCCAGCAGCCCCAGAGTAAGTCCCTACGAGCAGTACTTC
TRBV20-1	TRBD2	TRBJ2-3	NA	CSASPSGGSHTQYF	TGCAGTGCTAGTCCTAGCGGGGGGTCGCATACGCAGTATTTT
TRBV19	NA	TRBJ1-5	once	CASSTLGGFQPQHF	TGTGCCAGTAGTACCCTAGGGGGGTTTCAGCCCCAGCATTTT
TRBV7-9	NA	TRBJ2-4	NA	CASSIPTGLIQYF	TGTGCCAGCAGCATCCCGACGGGGCTCATTCAGTACTTC
TRBV15	NA	TRBJ1-5	NA	CATSRDQKQPQHF	TGTGCCACCAGCAGAGATCAAAAGCAGCCCCAGCATTTT
TRBV9	NA	TRBJ2-5	NA	CAGRSANIFRETQYF	TGTGCCGGGAGATCGGCTAACATATTTCGGGAGACCCAGTACTTC
TRBV7-8	NA	TRBJ1-6	NA	CASSPPTNSYNSPLHF	TGTGCCAGCAGCCCACCCACTAACTCCTATAATTCACCCCTCCACTTT
TRBV28	NA	TRBJ1-2	NA	CASSPHPGTNYGYTF	TGTGCCAGCAGTCCGCACCCTGGAACTAACTATGGCTACACCTTC
TRBV5-1	NA	TRBJ2-6	NA	CASSLGGISGANVLTF	TGCGCCAGCAGCTTGGGAGGGATCTCTGGGGCCAACGTCCTGACTTTC
TRBV6-2/TRBV6-3	NA	TRBJ2-5	NA	CASSYRRTETQYF	TGTGCCAGCAGTTACCGACGGACAGAGACCCAGTACTTC
TRBV5-3	NA	TRBJ1-1	NA	CAREYYTEAFF	TGTGCCAGGGAGTACTACACTGAAGCTTTCTTT
TRBV7-2	NA	TRBJ1-2	NA	CASSADGYYGYTF	TGTGCCAGCAGCGCTGACGGATACTATGGCTACACCTTC
TRBV5-6	NA	TRBJ1-3	NA	CASSVREPSGNTIYF	TGTGCCAGCAGCGTTCGGGAACCCTCTGGAAACACCATATATTTT
TRBV5-5	NA	TRBJ2-1	once	CASSPFGGEEQFF	TGTGCCAGCAGTCCCTTCGGGGGCGAGGAGCAGTTCTTC
TRBV7-8	NA	TRBJ1-1	NA	CASSVGSRGAANTEAFF	TGTGCCAGCAGCGTGGGGTCCCGGGGGGCCGCGAACACTGAAGCTTTCTTT
TRBV29-1	NA	TRBJ1-3	NA	CSVEGANPGNTIYF	TGCAGCGTTGAGGGGGCGAACCCTGGAAACACCATATATTTT
TRBV27	NA	TRBJ2-7	NA	CASRGVRVEQYF	TGTGCCAGCAGAGGGGTCCGAGTCGAGCAGTACTTC
TRBV5-6	TRBD1	TRBJ2-7	few	CASSFDRVSYEQYF	TGTGCCAGCAGCTTTGACAGGGTATCCTACGAGCAGTACTTC
TRBV7-3	NA	TRBJ2-1	NA	CASSPVSRPGNEQFF	TGTGCCAGCAGCCCCGTATCAAGGCCCGGCAATGAGCAGTTCTTC
TRBV28	TRBD1	TRBJ2-7	NA	CASTSARGIYEQYF	TGTGCCAGCACCTCCGCCAGGGGGATCTACGAGCAGTACTTC
TRBV9	NA	TRBJ2-1	NA	CASSVEDLTYNEQFF	TGTGCCAGCAGCGTAGAAGACCTCACCTACAATGAGCAGTTCTTC
TRBV14	NA	TRBJ2-7	NA	CASRASLASSYEQYF	TGTGCCAGCAGAGCATCTCTAGCGTCCTCCTACGAGCAGTACTTC
TRBV6-5	TRBD1	TRBJ1-1	NA	CASIQGRSGATEAFF	TGTGCCAGCATACAGGGGCGATCGGGAGCCACTGAAGCTTTCTTT
TRBV2	NA	TRBJ1-2	NA	CASSEGWQGYGYTF	TGTGCCAGCAGTGAAGGATGGCAGGGCTATGGCTACACCTTC
TRBV28	TRBD1	TRBJ1-4	NA	CASSLAGTGIEKLFF	TGTGCCAGCAGTTTAGCCGGGACAGGGATTGAAAAACTGTTTTTT
TRBV10-3	NA	TRBJ1-5	NA	CAISEYAEGGNQPQHF	TGTGCCATCAGTGAGTACGCGGAGGGGGGCAATCAGCCCCAGCATTTT
TRBV4-2	NA	TRBJ2-1	NA	CASSQERVEDEQFF	TGTGCCAGCAGCCAAGAAAGGGTAGAGGATGAGCAGTTCTTC
TRBV7-3	NA	TRBJ2-3	NA	CASSLAPSTDTQYF	TGTGCCAGCAGCCTAGCGCCGAGCACAGATACGCAGTATTTT
TRBV3-1/TRBV3-2	NA	TRBJ2-1	NA	CASSQTLGYNEQFF	TGTGCCAGCAGCCAAACATTGGGATACAATGAGCAGTTCTTC
TRBV11-3	TRBD1	TRBJ1-1	once	CASSLDLAGRGDWNTEAFF	TGTGCCAGCAGCTTAGATCTAGCCGGCAGGGGGGATTGGAACACTGAAGCTTTCTTT
TRBV5-4	NA	TRBJ2-3	NA	CASSLGTPNGDTQYF	TGTGCCAGCAGCTTAGGGACCCCTAACGGAGATACGCAGTATTTT
TRBV2	NA	TRBJ2-5	NA	CASSFGGAVKLKEETQYF	TGTGCCAGCAGTTTTGGGGGGGCGGTAAAACTCAAAGAAGAGACCCAGTACTTC
TRBV5-1	NA	TRBJ1-6	NA	CASSFTGTHNESPLHF	TGCGCCAGCAGCTTCACAGGGACCCATAATGAGTCACCCCTCCACTTT
TRBV7-3	NA	TRBJ2-2	NA	CASSLQRGTGELFF	TGTGCCAGCAGCTTGCAAAGGGGCACCGGGGAGCTGTTTTTT